This T cell receptor (beta chain) was identified during a study of shared T cell receptors in the human thymus. The data were produced by immunoSEQ multiplex PCR, yet TCRdb's version contains in-frame clones alone and is incomplete. The data contain roughly 560,000 clones, around three quarters of them singletons. J gave up 1 base and V 3 bases, and 1 base lay outside the gene matches. This CDR3 is built from 14 residues. In germline, CDR1 is MGHRA, CDR2 YSYEKL. This clone was counted a single time. Other DNA sequences in the sample encode the same CDR3. This same sample was also part of a study on human thymus T cells. As that study records: Related work showed strongly overlapping thymic repertoires across unrelated individuals.

The sample taken for sequencing was thymocytes. The receptor was derived from a boy under two years old with a congenital heart defect. This chain uses TRBV4-1 with TRBJ2-7; 9 bases map to TRBD1. The CDR3 protein is CASSQDRGSYEQYF. CDR3 nucleotides: TGCGCCAGCAGCCAGGACAGGGGATCCTACGAGCAGTACTTC.